These 32 T cell receptor beta chains were sequenced from one sample in a study of cytomegalovirus exposure and HLA in healthy donors. It was with 60 Vbeta and 13 Jbeta primers that the PCR ran. Profiled with immunoSEQ multiplex PCR; TCRdb holds only in-frame clones, not every one. The sample has roughly 140,000 clones; about 68% are singletons. The sequenced sample consisted of PBMCs. The receptor set was obtained from a man aged 18 to 29 in good health and CMV-seronegative.

This clone was counted only a few times. The chain employs TRBV9 and TRBJ2-5, with D perhaps matching TRBD1 (6 bases). This CDR3 contains 17 residues. V was pared by 4 bases and J by 1 base, with 20 bases between. CDR1 is SGDLS and CDR2 is YYNGEE in the germline V gene. The CDR3 nucleotides are TGTGCCAGCAGCCCTCCTGGGAGAGGGGGTCTCCAAGAGACCCAGTACTTC. It yields the protein CASSPPGRGGLQETQYF.

About this clone: In the same sample, other DNA sequences code for this CDR3. V usage is TRBV18 and J usage is TRBJ2-7, with 8 bases lining up with TRBD1. This CDR3 region has 12 residues. Germline-derived CDR1 and CDR2 are KGHSH and LQKENI. V dropped 3 bases and J dropped 6; count of bases not matched to a gene: 1. The CDR3, as DNA: TGTGCCAGCTCACCGGACAGGGCCGAGCAGTACTTC. Its translation is CASSPDRAEQYF.

The chain is built from TRBV5-6 and TRBJ2-3, with 9 bases matching TRBD2. The J segment lost 3 bases and the V segment lost 6 bases, leaving 14 bases of the junction unmatched. The CDR3 runs 17 residues. CDR1 SGHDT and CDR2 YYEEEE come from the germline V gene. The CDR3 loop reads CASNMGGSGRMTDTQYF. The CDR3 DNA reads TGTGCCAGCAACATGGGGGGTAGCGGGAGAATGACAGATACGCAGTATTTT.

V usage is TRBV7-2 and J usage is TRBJ2-2, with D unclear. V lost 4 bases to trimming and J lost 0 bases, with 6 bases between them. The CDR3 totals 14 residues. Germline assignment: CDR1 SGHTA and CDR2 FQGNSA. The CDR3 reads CASSSTTNTGELFF. The CDR3, as DNA: TGTGCCAGCAGCTCGACAACGAACACCGGGGAGCTGTTTTTT.

V and J are TRBV4-1 and TRBJ2-1, with TRBD2 identical over 7 bases. Germline assignment: CDR1 MGHRA and CDR2 YSYEKL. This CDR3 spans 16 amino acids. The V segment lost 4 bases and the J segment 5 bases; nucleotides outside the gene matches: 11. The CDR3 nucleotides read TGCGCCAGCAGCCCCCTGACTAGCCAGGCCGACAATGAGCAGTTCTTC. It translates to CASSPLTSQADNEQFF.

In its sample, this clone ranks as medium-sized. The rearrangement links TRBV6-4 to TRBJ2-1, with D possibly TRBD2 on 5 matching bases. The V end was cut by 2 bases, the J end by 7 bases, with 12 bases between. This CDR3 has 14 residues. Germline lookup yields CDR1 MRHNA and CDR2 SNTAGT. This CDR3 is CASSDRGLGNEQFF. Here the CDR3 DNA reads TGTGCCAGCAGTGACAGAGGGTTGGGGAATGAGCAGTTCTTC.

Remarks on this clone: Germline is not matched at one junction end, which may reflect a read error. The chain uses TRBV7-9 and TRBJ2-5, with TRBD1 identical over 9 bases. Germline V gene lookup returns CDR1 SEHNR and CDR2 FQNEAQ (reference sequence). This CDR3 has 16 residues. The CDR3 sequence is CSSSFRMGQGRETQYF. The CDR3 DNA sequence: TGTTCCAGCAGCTTCCGAATGGGACAGGGCAGGGAGACCCAGTACTTC.

This chain links TRBV28 with TRBJ1-3, with D possibly TRBD1 on 5 matching bases. V was trimmed by 3 bases and J by 5 bases, leaving 11 bases between them. CDR3 length: 14 residues. Germline V gives CDR1 MDHEN, CDR2 SYDVKM. The CDR3 region has the DNA TGTGCCAGCAGTTTCGCAGGGAATAGAAACACCATATATTTT. It codes for CASSFAGNRNTIYF. Full variable domain (rest looked up from reference TRBV28 and TRBJ1-3): DVKVTQSSRYLVKRTGEKVFLECVQDMDHENMFWYRQDPGLGLRLIYFSYDVKMKEKGDIPEGYSVSREKKERFSLILESASTNQTSMYLCASSFAGNRNTIYFGEGSWLTVV.

This chain connects TRBV6-6 to TRBJ1-1, with TRBD1 as a possible D gene (5 bases). Trimming took 4 bases from V and 3 from J, leaving 15 bases between them. The CDR3 spans 15 residues. In germline, CDR1 is MNHNY, CDR2 SVGAGI (reference sequence). This chain's CDR3 is CASSSTDTGDTEAFF. The CDR3 DNA follows: TGTGCCAGCAGTTCTACCGATACAGGAGACACTGAAGCTTTCTTT.

The V and J genes are TRBV5-1 and TRBJ2-2; 7 bases align to TRBD1. The V and J ends lost 5 bases and 2 bases, in that order; junction bases with no gene match: 3. The CDR3 loop spans 14 amino acids. From germline, CDR1 is SGHRS and CDR2 YFSETQ. CDR3 sequence reads: CASSRDSNTGELFF. The CDR3, as DNA: TGCGCCAGCAGTCGGGACAGTAACACCGGGGAGCTGTTTTTT.

The J gene is TRBJ2-1, the V gene TRBV2, with TRBD2 matching 9 bases. This CDR3 comprises 15 residues. The V gene's germline CDR1 is SNHLY and CDR2 FYNNEI. V dropped 10 bases and J dropped 6; count of bases not matched to a gene: 13. The CDR3 loop is CAILPAGGTVNEQFF. The CDR3 coding sequence is TGTGCCATCTTACCAGCGGGAGGTACCGTCAATGAGCAGTTCTTC.

This clone was seen once. The chain combines TRBV30 with TRBJ2-7, with D possibly matching TRBD1 (5 bases). This CDR3 has 13 residues. Germline lookup yields CDR1 GTSNPN and CDR2 SVGIG (reference sequence). V lost 2 bases, J lost 4 bases, and 12 bases lay in between. CDR3 residues: CAWSPDRVYEQYF. For the CDR3, the DNA is TGTGCCTGGAGTCCAGACAGAGTTTACGAGCAGTACTTC.

The CDR3 sequence: CASSLRPSGYNEQFF. CDR3 nucleotides: TGTGCCAGCAGCTTAAGGCCTAGCGGCTACAATGAGCAGTTCTTC. The chain combines TRBV11-2 with TRBJ2-1; 7 nucleotides align to TRBD2. Per germline, CDR1 SGHAT and CDR2 FQNNGV. With V trimmed by 2 bases and J by 3 bases, 4 bases remained unmatched. The CDR3 contains 15 residues.

The CDR3 is CASSSTYPGNQPQHF. CDR3 coding DNA: TGTGCCAGCAGCTCTACTTACCCGGGTAATCAGCCCCAGCATTTT. The chain employs TRBV27 and TRBJ1-5; D call uncertain. The germline V and J ends were trimmed by 6 bases and 4 bases, with 16 bases remaining between them. Germline CDR1 and CDR2: MNHEY and SMNVEV (reference sequence). The CDR3 consists of 15 residues.

The chain links TRBV5-4 to TRBJ1-4; D is unclear. The CDR3 covers 13 residues. Germline V gene lookup returns CDR1 SGHNT and CDR2 YYREEE (reference sequence). Trimming took 2 bases from V and 8 from J, leaving 10 bases between them. The CDR3 sequence: CASSFGGGEKLFF. CDR3 bases: TGTGCCAGCAGCTTCGGAGGTGGCGAAAAACTGTTTTTT.

About this clone: The junction differs from germline at one of its ends, possibly a read error. This chain connects TRBV7-9 to TRBJ2-7; perhaps TRBD1 as D (5 bases). There are 17 residues in the CDR3. Germline V lookup: CDR1 SEHNR, CDR2 FQNEAQ (reference sequence). CDR3 nucleotides: TGTTCCAGCAGCTTAGCACCCGGGCCAACAGGTGACTACGAGCAGTACTTC. Residues: CSSSLAPGPTGDYEQYF.

The chain is built from TRBV14 and TRBJ2-1; possible D gene TRBD2, 5 bases. CDR3 length: 16 residues. From germline, CDR1 is SGHDN and CDR2 FVKESK. The V end lost 0 bases, the J end lost 3 bases, and 12 bases lay between the germline ends. The CDR3 reads CASSQDWRAFYNEQFF. CDR3 in DNA: TGTGCCAGCAGCCAAGATTGGCGGGCCTTCTACAATGAGCAGTTCTTC.

This chain connects TRBV7-2 to TRBJ2-7; possibly TRBD1 for D (5 bases). Trimming removed 2 bases at V and 6 bases at J, with 14 bases between. Germline V gene data show CDR1 as SGHTA and CDR2 as FQGNSA. There are 14 residues in the CDR3. The CDR3 nucleotides read TGTGCCAGCAGCTTAAGCCGGGCCCAGGGCGAGCAGTACTTC. Its translation is CASSLSRAQGEQYF.

This clone showed up just once. The V and J genes are TRBV10-2 and TRBJ1-5, with 7 bases fitting TRBD1. Germline lookup yields CDR1 WSHSY and CDR2 SAAADI. This CDR3 region has 13 residues. Unmatched junction bases numbered 5, after V lost 7 bases and J lost 5 bases. The CDR3 here is CASTLDRDQPQHF. The CDR3 DNA reads TGCGCCAGCACACTCGACAGGGATCAGCCCCAGCATTTT.

The rearrangement links TRBV27 to TRBJ2-1, with 7 bases identical to TRBD2. After removal of 2 bases from V and 1 base from J, the junction contained 5 bases not matched to a gene. This CDR3 is 16 amino acids long. Germline CDR1 reads MNHEY; CDR2 reads SMNVEV (reference sequence). The CDR3 is CASSLGGSGSYNEQFF. CDR3 sequence (DNA): TGTGCCAGCAGTTTAGGCGGGAGCGGATCCTACAATGAGCAGTTCTTC.

The J gene is TRBJ2-5, the V gene TRBV27, with a weak D call TRBD1 (6 bases). The V end lost 2 bases, the J end lost 2 bases, and 24 bases lay between the germline ends. This CDR3 is built from 19 residues. The germline gives CDR1 MNHEY, CDR2 SMNVEV (reference sequence). The CDR3 coding sequence is TGTGCCAGCAGTTTAGGGGGCTTTGAACAGGGAGATTTTCAAGAGACCCAGTACTTC. The encoded protein is CASSLGGFEQGDFQETQYF.

CDR3 region: CASSLRLSGSDTDTQYF. Written as DNA, the CDR3 is TGTGCCAGCAGCTTAAGGCTTAGCGGGTCGGACACAGATACGCAGTATTTT. The chain couples TRBV7-2 to TRBJ2-3; 7 bases line up with TRBD2. J was trimmed by 2 bases and V by 2 bases; bases with no gene match: 10. Germline loops: CDR1 SGHTA, CDR2 FQGNSA. This CDR3 has 17 residues.

This chain connects TRBV21-1 to TRBJ1-1; no check of the table's D call, TRBD1, against the DNA was made. TRBV21-1 has pseudogene status. This CDR3 contains 15 residues. The CDR3 protein is CASSKRDRGRTEAFF. The CDR3 DNA sequence: TGTGCCAGCAGCAAACGGGACAGGGGGCGGACTGAAGCTTTCTTT.

V gene TRBV14 combines with J gene TRBJ2-5, with D possibly matching TRBD2 (6 bases). This CDR3 is built from 14 residues. V gave up 3 bases and J gave up 2 bases, with 10 bases separating them. Germline CDR1 reads SGHDN; CDR2 reads FVKESK. The CDR3: CASSQVGGQETQYF. The CDR3 DNA reads as TGTGCCAGCAGCCAGGTGGGAGGACAAGAGACCCAGTACTTC.

In its sample, this clone was seen a few times. The DNA is omitted, as the CDR3 cannot be located on it reliably, and the CDR3 follows TCRdb's listing. The rearrangement joins TRBV21-1 to TRBJ2-7; the table calls TRBD2, which could not be checked here. TRBV21-1 corresponds to a pseudogene. Counting both end residues, the CDR3 totals 19 amino acids. The CDR3 region is CASSKSGTVAGGSSYEQYF.

J is TRBJ2-7 and V is TRBV19, with D uncertain. The CDR3 loop spans 16 amino acids. Trimming left V 1 base short and J 5 bases short, with 18 bases between. The germline V gene has CDR1 LNHDA and CDR2 SQIVND (reference sequence). As DNA, the CDR3 is TGTGCCAGTAGTATAGTACACCAGGCCCCTCGGCACGAGCAGTACTTC. Translating gives CASSIVHQAPRHEQYF.

The J gene is TRBJ2-2, the V gene TRBV6-4; a weak D match, TRBD1 (5 bases). The ends were cut back, 2 bases at V and 1 base at J, with 5 bases in the middle. CDR3 size: 14 residues. Germline V gene lookup returns CDR1 MRHNA and CDR2 SNTAGT. In DNA, the CDR3 is TGTGCCAGCAGTGACGGACAGAACACCGGGGAGCTGTTTTTT. It yields the protein CASSDGQNTGELFF.

The chain couples TRBV7-2 to TRBJ2-7; 9 nucleotides match TRBD1. V dropped 3 bases and J dropped 9; count of bases not matched to a gene: 12. CDR1 SGHTA and CDR2 FQGNSA come from the germline V gene. CDR3 size: 15 residues. The DNA for the CDR3 is TGTGCCAGCAGCTTTCCGGGACAGGGTCCCTTGGGGCAGTACTTC. It codes for CASSFPGQGPLGQYF.

The J gene is TRBJ2-3, the V gene TRBV7-8; D gene unclear. The germline V and J ends were trimmed by 2 bases and 1 base, with 10 bases remaining between them. Germline assignment: CDR1 SGHVS and CDR2 FQNEAQ. The CDR3 length is 15 residues. The CDR3 nucleotides are TGTGCCAGCAGCTTAAACGGGTACGGCACAGATACGCAGTATTTT. Its protein product is CASSLNGYGTDTQYF. The full variable domain, rest sourced from reference TRBV7-8 and TRBJ2-3, is GAGVSQSPRYKVAKRGQDVALRCDPISGHVSLFWYQQALGQGPEFLTYFQNEAQLDKSGLPSDRFFAERPEGSVSTLKIQRTQQEDSAVYLCASSLNGYGTDTQYFGPGTRLTVL.

J is TRBJ2-2 and V is TRBV7-9; 9 bases line up with TRBD1. V shed 6 bases, J shed 4 bases, and the junction held 6 bases outside the gene matches. Germline CDR1 and CDR2: SEHNR and FQNEAQ (reference sequence). The CDR3 sequence is 15 residues long. The DNA for the CDR3 is TGTGCCAGCAGAGACAGGGGGTCGGTCACCGGGGAGCTGTTTTTT. Protein: CASRDRGSVTGELFF.

The count of this clone is one. The chain is built from TRBV10-2 and TRBJ1-1; weak D call: TRBD1 (6 bases). CDR1 is WSHSY, CDR2 SAAADI, per germline. This CDR3 spans 12 amino acids. Trimming took off 10 bases at V and 2 bases at J, with 11 bases between the two ends. This chain's CDR3 is CATGQTNTEAFF. The CDR3 DNA sequence: TGCGCCACCGGACAGACAAACACTGAAGCTTTCTTT.

The V and J genes are TRBV6-5 and TRBJ1-4; D unclear. Germline CDR1 and CDR2: MNHEY and SVGAGI. Trimming took 4 bases from V and 5 from J, leaving 5 bases between them. The CDR3 spans 12 residues. This CDR3 reads CASSSQNEKLFF. Here the CDR3 DNA reads TGTGCCAGCAGTTCCCAAAATGAAAAACTGTTTTTT.